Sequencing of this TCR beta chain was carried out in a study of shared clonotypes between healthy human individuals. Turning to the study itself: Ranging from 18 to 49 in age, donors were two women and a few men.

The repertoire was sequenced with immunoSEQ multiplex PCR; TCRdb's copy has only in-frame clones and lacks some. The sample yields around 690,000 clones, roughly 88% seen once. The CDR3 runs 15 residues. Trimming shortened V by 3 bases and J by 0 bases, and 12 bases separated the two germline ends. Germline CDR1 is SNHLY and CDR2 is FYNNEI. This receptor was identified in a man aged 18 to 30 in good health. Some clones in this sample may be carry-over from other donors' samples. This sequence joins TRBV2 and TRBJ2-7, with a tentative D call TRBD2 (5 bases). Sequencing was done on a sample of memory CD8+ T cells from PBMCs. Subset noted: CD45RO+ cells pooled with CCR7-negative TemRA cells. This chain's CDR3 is CASSDPASSSYEQYF. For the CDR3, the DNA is TGTGCCAGCAGTGATCCTGCTAGCAGCTCCTACGAGCAGTACTTC.